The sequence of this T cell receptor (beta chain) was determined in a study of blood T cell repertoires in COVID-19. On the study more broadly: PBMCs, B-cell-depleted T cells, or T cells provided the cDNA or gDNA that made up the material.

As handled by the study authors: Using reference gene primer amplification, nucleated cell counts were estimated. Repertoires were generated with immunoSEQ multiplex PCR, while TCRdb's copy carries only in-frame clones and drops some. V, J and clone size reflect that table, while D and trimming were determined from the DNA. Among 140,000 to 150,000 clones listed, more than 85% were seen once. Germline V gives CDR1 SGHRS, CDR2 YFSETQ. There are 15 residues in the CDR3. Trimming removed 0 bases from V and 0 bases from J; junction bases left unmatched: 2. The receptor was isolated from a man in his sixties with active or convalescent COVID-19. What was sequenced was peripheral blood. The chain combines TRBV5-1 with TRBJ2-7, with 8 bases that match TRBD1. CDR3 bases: TGCGCCAGCAGCTTGGACAGGGGGAGCTCCTACGAGCAGTACTTC. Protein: CASSLDRGSSYEQYF. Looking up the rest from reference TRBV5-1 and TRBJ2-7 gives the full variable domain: KAGVTQTPRYLIKTRGQQVTLSCSPISGHRSVSWYQQTPGQGLQFLFEYFSETQRNKGNFPGRFSGRQFSNSRSEMNVSTLELGDSALYLCASSLDRGSSYEQYFGPGTRLTVT.